The clone carrying this T cell receptor (beta chain) was seen many times. Its cognate antigen is unknown. Time point of the sample: longitudinal time-point 3. This record comes from a study of neurological immune-mediated disorders. Study-wide findings and caveats: Phylogenetic grouping placed 18 of 34 multiple sclerosis patients' repertoires in one related-CDR3 cluster, a possible signature.

CDR1 is DFQATT and CDR2 is SNEGSKA in the germline V gene (reference sequence). Trimming stripped 6 bases from V and 1 base from J, with 16 bases between. CDR3 length: 14 amino acids. The method for making cDNA was 5'RACE, and it used 10-nucleotide random UMIs. MiXCR, run by TCRdb on the 5' RACE reads, gives a single entry per CDR3 protein. Of about 81,000 distinct CDR3 sequences listed, under 4.5% are singletons. The clonotype was recovered from a woman aged 60-70 years with multiple sclerosis. Sequencing was performed on PBMCs. This chain connects TRBV20-1 to TRBJ2-7; D is undetermined. In nucleotides, the CDR3 is TGCAGTGCACACGGACCACCGATTTCCTACGAGCAGTACTTC. It yields the protein CSAHGPPISYEQYF.